The T cell receptor (beta chain) described here comes from a study of molecular identifiers for immune sequencing clone quantification. One entry per CDR3 protein results from TCRdb running MiXCR on the PCR reads. The table has roughly 55,000 distinct CDR3 sequences, roughly a third seen once. The germline CDR1 and CDR2 sequences are SGHDT and YYEEEE. The CDR3 runs to 15 residues. J lost 1 base, V lost 3 bases, and 6 bases had no gene match. A word on this clonotype: The antigen is not known.

Study observations and caveats: For effector cells, clones above 20 RNA copies held over 99% of molecules; for naive cells, under 1%.

The sequenced sample consisted of naive CD8+ T cells from blood, with Jurkat cell RNA spiked in. Subset described: FACS-sorted CD8+CD4-CCR7+CD45RA+ naive T cells. The chain is built from TRBV5-6 and TRBJ2-7; 8 nucleotides align to TRBD1. This TCR was sampled from a human donor in good health. Some libraries in this study had Jurkat cell RNA spiked in. CDR3 DNA: TGTGCCAGCAGCTGGGGGACAGGTCCTTCCTACGAGCAGTACTTC. Amino acid sequence: CASSWGTGPSYEQYF.